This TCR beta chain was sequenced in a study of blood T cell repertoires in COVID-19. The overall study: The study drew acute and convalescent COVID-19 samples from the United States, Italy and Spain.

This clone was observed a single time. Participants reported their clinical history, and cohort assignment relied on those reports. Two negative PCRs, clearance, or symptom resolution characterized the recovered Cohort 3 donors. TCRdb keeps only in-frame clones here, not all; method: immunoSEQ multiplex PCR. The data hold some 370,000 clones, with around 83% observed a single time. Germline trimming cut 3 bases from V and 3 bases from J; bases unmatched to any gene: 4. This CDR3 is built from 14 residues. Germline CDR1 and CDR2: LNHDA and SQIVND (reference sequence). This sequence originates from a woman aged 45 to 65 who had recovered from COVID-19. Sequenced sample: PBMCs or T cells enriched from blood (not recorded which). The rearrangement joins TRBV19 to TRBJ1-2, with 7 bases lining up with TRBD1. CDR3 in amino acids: CASSIGTVHYGYTF. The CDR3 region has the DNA TGTGCCAGTAGTATCGGGACAGTACACTATGGCTACACCTTC.